The rows below give T cell receptor beta chains drawn from one sample of a study of regulatory T cells in long-lasting Graves disease. TCRdb re-derived calls from the multiplex PCR reads in MiXCR, one entry per CDR3 protein. The sample holds 310,000 or so distinct CDR3 sequences, roughly 21% seen once. The sample here was peripheral blood mononuclear cells (PBMCs), taken when the disease was refractory, from a patient treated with antithyroid drugs. The receptors derive from a female donor with Graves disease. Both conserved end residues are part of each CDR3.

CDR3 protein | J gene | V gene
CASRQGLGTGELFF | TRBJ2-2 | TRBV6-2/TRBV6-3
CASSVDPDPAEYEQYF | TRBJ2-7 | TRBV9
CASSIRDGSYEQYF | TRBJ2-7 | TRBV7-9
CASRIRESPKAFF | TRBJ1-1 | TRBV3-1
CASSRGGFWDTEAFF | TRBJ1-1 | TRBV9
CSARMILAAPYEQYF | TRBJ2-7 | TRBV20-1
CASDGRGTDTQYF | TRBJ2-3 | TRBV6-1
CASSLAPPTGGGSGANVLTF | TRBJ2-6 | TRBV5-1
CASSARTGFTDTQYF | TRBJ2-3 | TRBV7-9
CASSLAPTGRGTEAFF | TRBJ1-1 | TRBV12-3/TRBV12-4
CASSGRTGSSTLDEQYF | TRBJ2-7 | TRBV7-2
CASSSTGATGEQYF | TRBJ2-5 | TRBV2
CASSLSAGNEQYF | TRBJ2-7 | TRBV7-7
CASSPGQGMEYF | TRBJ2-7 | TRBV7-2
CASSPPGGTSYEQYF | TRBJ2-7 | TRBV28
CASSRSDLAGTQYF | TRBJ2-5 | TRBV3-1
CAAGTTQYYEQYF | TRBJ2-7 | TRBV28
CASSQDRGNEKLFF | TRBJ1-4 | TRBV3-1
CASSPTGGSTGELFF | TRBJ2-2 | TRBV7-9
CSATGLAGVETQYF | TRBJ2-5 | TRBV20-1
CASRADPGQGTYEQYF | TRBJ2-7 | TRBV27
CASSLSFGNEYEQYF | TRBJ2-7 | TRBV27
CASSLDSQYTDTQYF | TRBJ2-3 | TRBV7-2
CASSVTPDNSPLHF | TRBJ1-6 | TRBV9
CASSPPGSIAKNIQYF | TRBJ2-4 | TRBV6-2/TRBV6-3
CASSLTGRSGNTIYF | TRBJ1-3 | TRBV11-2
CSAETHPRTGELFF | TRBJ2-2 | TRBV20-1
CASSQDFTDRSYNSPLHF | TRBJ1-6 | TRBV4-2
CAWTSGREGYNEQFF | TRBJ2-1 | TRBV30
CASSRWDTGYEQYF | TRBJ2-7 | TRBV7-6
CASSSPGTGGNEQFF | TRBJ2-1 | TRBV11-1
CASSIESAYEQYF | TRBJ2-7 | TRBV19
CASSWGERKGCTEAFF | TRBJ1-1 | TRBV7-3
CASAREKGTEAFF | TRBJ1-1 | TRBV6-1
CSARDLARLNTGELFF | TRBJ2-2 | TRBV20-1
CSARVYSGGPYEQYF | TRBJ2-7 | TRBV20-1
CSVSPLAGGLSAYEQYF | TRBJ2-7 | TRBV29-1
CASREQGAITEAFF | TRBJ1-1 | TRBV19
CSAGEETQYF | TRBJ2-5 | TRBV29-1
CASSLAGGRGDTQYF | TRBJ2-3 | TRBV7-2
CSASQDRDRGTEAFF | TRBJ1-1 | TRBV20-1
CASSYHGRAVNEQFF | TRBJ2-1 | TRBV6-2/TRBV6-3
CASSFATGGDEQYF | TRBJ2-7 | TRBV5-1
CASSQPSGTSGSSSYEQYF | TRBJ2-7 | TRBV4-2
CASSLGYSTYQETQYF | TRBJ2-5 | TRBV27
CASSLAGRYEQYF | TRBJ2-7 | TRBV7-6
CASRSTDRGAYNSPLHF | TRBJ1-6 | TRBV10-2
CASSGWTGPEQYF | TRBJ2-7 | TRBV6-1
CSVESSYEQYF | TRBJ2-7 | TRBV29-1
CASGRTSGSYEQYF | TRBJ2-7 | TRBV2
CASSSEPGTGSGYTF | TRBJ1-2 | TRBV7-9